The rows below give T cell receptor beta chains drawn from one sample of a study of T cells after yellow fever vaccination. In TCRdb, the 5' RACE reads were re-called with MiXCR into one record per CDR3 protein. The sample carries some 300,000 distinct CDR3 sequences, less than 9.5% recorded once. The specimen comprised CD4+ T cells sorted from PBMCs, sampled 5 days after the yellow fever booster vaccination. The receptors originated from a man in his late teens or twenties who received the YFV17D yellow fever vaccine. The CDR3 runs from the conserved cysteine through the conserved F or W. The D gene is left open where the match is weak. Where a row states a size, it is once, few, many or the class of an expanded clone; other rows omit it.

abundance	v_gene	d_gene	j_gene	CDR3nt	CDR3aa
NA	TRBV12-3/TRBV12-4	NA	TRBJ1-4	TGTGCCAGCAGTCCAATCGGGTTCGAAAAACTGTTTTTT	CASSPIGFEKLFF
few	TRBV6-1	NA	TRBJ2-5	TGTGCCAGCCGGGTGGGCTTCCAAGAGACCCAGTACTTC	CASRVGFQETQYF
few	TRBV7-2	TRBD2	TRBJ2-3	TGTGCCAGCAGCTCCCAAGCTAGCGGGGGGACAGATACGCAGTATTTT	CASSSQASGGTDTQYF
NA	TRBV5-1	NA	TRBJ2-2	TGCGCCAGCAGCTTGGCAGCGACGACCGGGGAGCTGTTTTTT	CASSLAATTGELFF
NA	TRBV27	TRBD1	TRBJ1-6	TGTGCCAGCAGTTTCCTCCTTACGACAGGGGGTACTTCACCCCTCCACTTT	CASSFLLTTGGTSPLHF
NA	TRBV5-1	NA	TRBJ1-3	TGCGCCAGCAGCTACACAGGGCTCCCTGGAAACACCATATATTTT	CASSYTGLPGNTIYF
many	TRBV28	NA	TRBJ1-2	TGTGCCAGCAGCCGGGACGCCGTTGCCAGTTTGGGCACCTTC	CASSRDAVASLGTF
NA	TRBV28	NA	TRBJ2-3	TGTGCCAGCAGACCAACAGGGTCCGAAGCAGATACGCAGTATTTT	CASRPTGSEADTQYF
many	TRBV12-3/TRBV12-4	NA	TRBJ2-3	TGTGCCAGCAGTTTCCGCCTCCCAGATACGCAGTATTTT	CASSFRLPDTQYF
NA	TRBV7-9	TRBD1	TRBJ2-2	TGTGCCAGCAGCTCATTCAGGGGGCCGAACACCGGGGAGCTGTTTTTT	CASSSFRGPNTGELFF
few	TRBV4-3	NA	TRBJ2-7	TGCGCCACCTCACGGCGGGGATTCTACGAGCAGTACTTC	CATSRRGFYEQYF
many	TRBV5-1	TRBD1	TRBJ2-1	TGCGCCAGCAGCTCACTCGGGACAGGGTATAATGAGCAGTTCTTC	CASSSLGTGYNEQFF
NA	TRBV19	NA	TRBJ2-7	TGTGCCAGTAGTATAGGGAGAGACAGGATCTACGAGCAGTACTTC	CASSIGRDRIYEQYF